Following are 5 T cell receptor beta chains from one sample sequenced in a study of shared clonotypes between healthy human individuals. The naive CD8 fraction comprised CD45RO-negative cells positively selected for CCR7 and excluded terminally differentiated effector memory CD45RA+ cells. Here immunoSEQ multiplex PCR was the method, and the copy in TCRdb shows in-frame clones only, minus some. This table holds roughly 1,800,000 clones, approximately 94% found once. Sequenced material: naive CD8+ T cells sorted from blood. All receptors derive from a man aged 18-30 years in good health.

The chain has TRBV13 and TRBJ2-2; D gene uncertain. This CDR3 is 16 amino acids long. Germline V gives CDR1 PRHDT, CDR2 FYEKMQ (reference sequence). Trimming removed 7 bases at V and 6 bases at J, with 21 bases between. CDR3 sequence: CASTYLPHERAGELFF. CDR3 bases: TGTGCCAGCACCTACTTACCTCATGAACGGGCCGGGGAGCTGTTTTTT.

V and J are TRBV29-1 and TRBJ1-2, with TRBD1 matching over 12 bases. This CDR3 comprises 15 residues. Germline V gene data show CDR1 as SQVTM and CDR2 as ANQGSEA. The junction had 8 bases not matched to a gene; V was cut back by 5 bases and J by 4 bases. CDR3 bases: TGCAGCGTTCCCGGGACAGGGGGCGCGGGCTATGGCTACACCTTC. It encodes CSVPGTGGAGYGYTF.

The rearrangement joins TRBV9 to TRBJ1-1; a possible D gene is TRBD1 (6 bases). Germline V lookup: CDR1 SGDLS, CDR2 YYNGEE. The CDR3 has 13 amino acids. V lost 0 bases to trimming and J lost 7 bases, with 10 bases between them. This CDR3 reads CASSVEAGVEAFF. CDR3 DNA: TGTGCCAGCAGCGTAGAGGCAGGGGTTGAAGCTTTCTTT.

The V gene is TRBV9, the J gene TRBJ2-5; unclear D gene. The CDR3 is 13 amino acids. Germline values: CDR1 SGDLS, CDR2 YYNGEE. Trimming took 0 bases from V and 5 from J, leaving 8 bases between them. The CDR3 loop is CASSVGDVETQYF. As DNA, the CDR3 is TGTGCCAGCAGCGTAGGTGACGTGGAGACCCAGTACTTC. Drawing the rest from reference TRBV9 and TRBJ2-5, the complete variable domain is DSGVTQTPKHLITATGQRVTLRCSPRSGDLSVYWYQQSLDQGLQFLIQYYNGEERAKGNILERFSAQQFPDLHSELNLSSLELGDSALYFCASSVGDVETQYFGPGTRLLVL.

V and J are TRBV7-8 and TRBJ2-6; D is ambiguous. V was trimmed by 4 bases and J by 0 bases, leaving 10 bases between them. The CDR3 covers 16 residues. Germline CDR1 reads SGHVS; CDR2 reads FQNEAQ. CDR3 DNA sequence: TGTGCCAGCAGCTCGACAATACTCTCTGGGGCCAACGTCCTGACTTTC. It yields the protein CASSSTILSGANVLTF.